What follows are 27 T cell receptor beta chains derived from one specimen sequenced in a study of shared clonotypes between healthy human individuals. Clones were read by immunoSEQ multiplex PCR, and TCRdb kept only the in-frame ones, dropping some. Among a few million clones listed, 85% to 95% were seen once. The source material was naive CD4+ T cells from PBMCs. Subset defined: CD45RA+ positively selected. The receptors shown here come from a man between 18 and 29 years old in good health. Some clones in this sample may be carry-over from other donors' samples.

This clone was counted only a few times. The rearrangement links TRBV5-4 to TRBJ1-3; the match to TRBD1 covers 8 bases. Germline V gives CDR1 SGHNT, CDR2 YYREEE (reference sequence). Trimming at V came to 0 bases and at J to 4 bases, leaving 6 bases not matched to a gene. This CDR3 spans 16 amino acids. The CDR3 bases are TGTGCCAGCAGCTTGGGGACAGGGCCAGACGGAAACACCATATATTTT. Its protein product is CASSLGTGPDGNTIYF.

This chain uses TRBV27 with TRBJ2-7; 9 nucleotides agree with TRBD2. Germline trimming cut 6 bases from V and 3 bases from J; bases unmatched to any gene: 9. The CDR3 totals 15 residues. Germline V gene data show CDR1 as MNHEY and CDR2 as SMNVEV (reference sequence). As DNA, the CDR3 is TGTGCCAGCAGGCCTCCGACTAGCGGCCGCTACGAGCAGTACTTC. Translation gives CASRPPTSGRYEQYF.

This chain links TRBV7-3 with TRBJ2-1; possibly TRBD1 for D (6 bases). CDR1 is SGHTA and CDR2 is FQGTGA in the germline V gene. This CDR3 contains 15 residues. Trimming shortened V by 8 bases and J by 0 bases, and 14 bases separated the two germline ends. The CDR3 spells CASQRGGISYNEQFF. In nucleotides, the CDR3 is TGTGCCAGCCAAAGAGGGGGAATCTCCTACAATGAGCAGTTCTTC.

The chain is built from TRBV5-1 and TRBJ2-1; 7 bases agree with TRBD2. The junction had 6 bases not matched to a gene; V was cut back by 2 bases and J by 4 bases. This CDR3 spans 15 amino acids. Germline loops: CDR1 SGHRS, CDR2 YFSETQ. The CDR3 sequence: CASSFLAEGYNEQFF. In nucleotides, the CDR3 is TGCGCCAGCAGCTTTCTAGCGGAGGGTTACAATGAGCAGTTCTTC.

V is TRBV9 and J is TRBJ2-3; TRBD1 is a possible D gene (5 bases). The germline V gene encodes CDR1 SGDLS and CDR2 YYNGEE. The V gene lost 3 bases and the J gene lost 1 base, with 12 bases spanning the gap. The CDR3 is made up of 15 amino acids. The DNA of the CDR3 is TGTGCCAGCAGCGAACAGGTCCGAGGCACAGATACGCAGTATTTT. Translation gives CASSEQVRGTDTQYF.

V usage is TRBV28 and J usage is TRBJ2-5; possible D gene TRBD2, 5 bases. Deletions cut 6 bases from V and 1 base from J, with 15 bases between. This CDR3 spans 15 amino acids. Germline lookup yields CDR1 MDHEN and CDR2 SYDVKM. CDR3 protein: CASSPLGEGQETQYF. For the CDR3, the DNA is TGTGCCAGCAGCCCTCTCGGGGAAGGCCAAGAGACCCAGTACTTC.

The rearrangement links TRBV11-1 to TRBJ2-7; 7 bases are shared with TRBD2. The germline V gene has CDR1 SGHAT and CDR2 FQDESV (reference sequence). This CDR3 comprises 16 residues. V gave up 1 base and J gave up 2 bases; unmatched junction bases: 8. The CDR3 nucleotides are TGTGCCAGCAGCTTAGTCGTTGCGGGAGCACCCTACGAGCAGTACTTC. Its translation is CASSLVVAGAPYEQYF.

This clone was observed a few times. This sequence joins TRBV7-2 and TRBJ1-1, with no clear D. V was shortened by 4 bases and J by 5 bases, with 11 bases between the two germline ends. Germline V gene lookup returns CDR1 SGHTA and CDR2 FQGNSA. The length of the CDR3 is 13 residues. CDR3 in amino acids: CASSSKKGTEAFF. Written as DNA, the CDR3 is TGTGCCAGCAGCTCAAAAAAGGGAACTGAAGCTTTCTTT.

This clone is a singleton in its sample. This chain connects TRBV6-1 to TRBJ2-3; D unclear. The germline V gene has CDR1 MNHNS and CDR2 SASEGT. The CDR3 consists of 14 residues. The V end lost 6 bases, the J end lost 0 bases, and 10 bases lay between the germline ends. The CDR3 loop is CASRVFESTDTQYF. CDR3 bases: TGTGCCAGCAGGGTTTTCGAGAGCACAGATACGCAGTATTTT.

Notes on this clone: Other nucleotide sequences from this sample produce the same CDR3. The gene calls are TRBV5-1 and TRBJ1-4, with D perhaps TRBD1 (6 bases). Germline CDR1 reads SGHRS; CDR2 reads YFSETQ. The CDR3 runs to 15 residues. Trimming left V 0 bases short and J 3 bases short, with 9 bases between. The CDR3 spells CASSLAGAANEKLFF. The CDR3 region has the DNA TGCGCCAGCAGCTTGGCAGGGGCCGCTAATGAAAAACTGTTTTTT.

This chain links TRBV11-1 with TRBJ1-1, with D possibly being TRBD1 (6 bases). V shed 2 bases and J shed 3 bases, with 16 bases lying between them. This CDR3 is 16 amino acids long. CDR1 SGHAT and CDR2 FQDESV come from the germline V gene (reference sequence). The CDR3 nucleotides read TGTGCCAGCAGCTTATATGCAGGGAAGGGGGACACTGAAGCTTTCTTT. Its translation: CASSLYAGKGDTEAFF.

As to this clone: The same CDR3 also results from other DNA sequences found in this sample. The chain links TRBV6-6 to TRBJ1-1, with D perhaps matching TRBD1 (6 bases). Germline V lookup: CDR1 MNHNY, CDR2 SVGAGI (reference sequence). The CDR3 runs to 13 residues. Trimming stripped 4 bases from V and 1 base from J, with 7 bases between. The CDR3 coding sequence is TGTGCCAGCAGTTTGGGACAGAACACTGAAGCTTTCTTT. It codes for CASSLGQNTEAFF.

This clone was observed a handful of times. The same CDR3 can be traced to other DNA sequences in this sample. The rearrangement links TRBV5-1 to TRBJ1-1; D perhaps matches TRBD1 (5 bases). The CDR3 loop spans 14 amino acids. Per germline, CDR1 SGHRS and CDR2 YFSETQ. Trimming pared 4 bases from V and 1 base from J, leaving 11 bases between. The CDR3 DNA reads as TGCGCCAGCAGCCTGGAGCAGGGGAACACTGAAGCTTTCTTT. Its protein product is CASSLEQGNTEAFF.

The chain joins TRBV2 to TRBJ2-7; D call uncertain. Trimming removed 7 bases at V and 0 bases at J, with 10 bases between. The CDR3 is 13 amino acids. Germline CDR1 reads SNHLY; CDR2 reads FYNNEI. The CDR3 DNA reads TGTGCCAGCACGCCCCTCAGCTCCTACGAGCAGTACTTC. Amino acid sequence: CASTPLSSYEQYF.

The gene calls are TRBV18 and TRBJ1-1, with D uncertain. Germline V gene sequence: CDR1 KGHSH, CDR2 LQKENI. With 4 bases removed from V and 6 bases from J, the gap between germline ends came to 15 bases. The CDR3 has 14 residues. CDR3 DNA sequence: TGTGCCAGCTCACTACGGCCCCGCACGGCTGAAGCTTTCTTT. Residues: CASSLRPRTAEAFF.

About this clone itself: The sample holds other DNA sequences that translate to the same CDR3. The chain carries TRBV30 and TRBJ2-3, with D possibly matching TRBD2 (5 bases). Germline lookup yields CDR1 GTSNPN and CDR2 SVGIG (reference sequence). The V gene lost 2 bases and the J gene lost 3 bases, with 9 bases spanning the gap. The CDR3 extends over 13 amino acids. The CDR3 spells CAWSLGGTDTQYF. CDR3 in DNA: TGTGCCTGGAGTTTAGGAGGAACAGATACGCAGTATTTT.

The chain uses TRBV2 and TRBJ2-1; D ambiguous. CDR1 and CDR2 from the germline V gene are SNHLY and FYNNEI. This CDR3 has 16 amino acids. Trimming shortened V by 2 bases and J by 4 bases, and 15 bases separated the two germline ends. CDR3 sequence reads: CASSEIGRTVYNEQFF. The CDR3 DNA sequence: TGTGCCAGCAGTGAAATCGGGCGGACGGTTTACAATGAGCAGTTCTTC.

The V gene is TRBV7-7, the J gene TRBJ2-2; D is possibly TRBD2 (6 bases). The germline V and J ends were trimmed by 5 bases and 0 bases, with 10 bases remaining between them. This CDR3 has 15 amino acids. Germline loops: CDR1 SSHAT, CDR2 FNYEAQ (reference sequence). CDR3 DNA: TGTGCCAGCAGCCGTTTAGCGGCGAACACCGGGGAGCTGTTTTTT. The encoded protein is CASSRLAANTGELFF.

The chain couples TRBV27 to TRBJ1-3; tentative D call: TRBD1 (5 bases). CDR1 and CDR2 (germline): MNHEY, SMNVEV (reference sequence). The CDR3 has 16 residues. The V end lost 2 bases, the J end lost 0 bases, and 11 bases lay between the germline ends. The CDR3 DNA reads TGTGCCAGCAGTTTAGCAGGGCGGAACTCTGGAAACACCATATATTTT. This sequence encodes CASSLAGRNSGNTIYF.

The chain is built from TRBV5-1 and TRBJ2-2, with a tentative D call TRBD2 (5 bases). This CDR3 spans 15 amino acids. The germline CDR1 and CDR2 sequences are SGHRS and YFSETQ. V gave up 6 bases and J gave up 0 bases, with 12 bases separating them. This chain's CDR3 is CASTFGNSNTGELFF. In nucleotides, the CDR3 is TGCGCCAGCACCTTCGGGAATTCGAACACCGGGGAGCTGTTTTTT.

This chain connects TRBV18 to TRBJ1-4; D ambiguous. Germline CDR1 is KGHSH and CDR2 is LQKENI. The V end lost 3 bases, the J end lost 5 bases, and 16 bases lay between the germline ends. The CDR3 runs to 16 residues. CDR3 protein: CASSPEYPLPNEKLFF. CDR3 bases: TGTGCCAGCTCACCGGAATACCCCTTACCGAATGAAAAACTGTTTTTT.

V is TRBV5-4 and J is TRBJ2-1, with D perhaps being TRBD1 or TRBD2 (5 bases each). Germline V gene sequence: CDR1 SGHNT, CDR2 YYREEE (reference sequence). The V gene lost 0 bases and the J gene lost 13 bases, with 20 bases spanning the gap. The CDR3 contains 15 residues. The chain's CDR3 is CASSLGGRTELVQFF. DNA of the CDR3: TGTGCCAGCAGCTTGGGGGGACGGACCGAGCTCGTACAGTTCTTC.

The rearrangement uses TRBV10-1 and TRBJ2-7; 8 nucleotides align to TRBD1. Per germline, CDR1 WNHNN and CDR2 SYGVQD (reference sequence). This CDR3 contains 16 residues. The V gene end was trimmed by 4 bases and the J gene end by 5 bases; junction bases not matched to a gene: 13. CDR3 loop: CASSGQGETGANEQYF. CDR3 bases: TGCGCCAGCAGTGGCCAAGGAGAGACAGGGGCCAACGAGCAGTACTTC.

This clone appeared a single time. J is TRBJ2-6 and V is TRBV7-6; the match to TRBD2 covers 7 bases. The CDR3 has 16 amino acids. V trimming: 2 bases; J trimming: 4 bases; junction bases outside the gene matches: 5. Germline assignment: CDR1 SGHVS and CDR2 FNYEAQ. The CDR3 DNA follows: TGTGCCAGCAGCTTATGGGAGGGTGAAGGGGCCAACGTCCTGACTTTC. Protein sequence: CASSLWEGEGANVLTF.

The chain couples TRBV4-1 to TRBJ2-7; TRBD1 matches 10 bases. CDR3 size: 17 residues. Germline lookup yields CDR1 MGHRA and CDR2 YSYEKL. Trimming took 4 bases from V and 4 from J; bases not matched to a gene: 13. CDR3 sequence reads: CASSRQTGGAEAYEQYF. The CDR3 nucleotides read TGCGCCAGCAGCCGACAGACAGGGGGCGCGGAGGCTTACGAGCAGTACTTC.

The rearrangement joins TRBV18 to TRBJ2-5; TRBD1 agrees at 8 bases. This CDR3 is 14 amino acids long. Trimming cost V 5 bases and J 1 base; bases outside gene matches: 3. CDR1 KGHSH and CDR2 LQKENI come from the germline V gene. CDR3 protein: CASSETGVQETQYF. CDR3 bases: TGTGCCAGCTCAGAGACAGGGGTCCAAGAGACCCAGTACTTC. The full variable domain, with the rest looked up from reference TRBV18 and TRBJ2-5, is NAGVMQNPRHLVRRRGQEARLRCSPMKGHSHVYWYRQLPEEGLKFMVYLQKENIIDESGMPKERFSAEFPKEGPSILRIQQVVRGDSAAYFCASSETGVQETQYFGPGTRLLVL.

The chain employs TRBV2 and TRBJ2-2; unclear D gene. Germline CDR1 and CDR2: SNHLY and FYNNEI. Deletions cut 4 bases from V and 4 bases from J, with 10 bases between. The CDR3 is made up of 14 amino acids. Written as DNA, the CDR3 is TGTGCCAGCAGTGGAACGATTCGCACCGGGGAGCTGTTTTTT. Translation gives CASSGTIRTGELFF. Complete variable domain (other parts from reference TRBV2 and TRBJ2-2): EPEVTQTPSHQVTQMGQEVILRCVPISNHLYFYWYRQILGQKVEFLVSFYNNEISEKSEIFDDQFSVERPDGSNFTLKIRSTKLEDSAMYFCASSGTIRTGELFFGEGSRLTVL.